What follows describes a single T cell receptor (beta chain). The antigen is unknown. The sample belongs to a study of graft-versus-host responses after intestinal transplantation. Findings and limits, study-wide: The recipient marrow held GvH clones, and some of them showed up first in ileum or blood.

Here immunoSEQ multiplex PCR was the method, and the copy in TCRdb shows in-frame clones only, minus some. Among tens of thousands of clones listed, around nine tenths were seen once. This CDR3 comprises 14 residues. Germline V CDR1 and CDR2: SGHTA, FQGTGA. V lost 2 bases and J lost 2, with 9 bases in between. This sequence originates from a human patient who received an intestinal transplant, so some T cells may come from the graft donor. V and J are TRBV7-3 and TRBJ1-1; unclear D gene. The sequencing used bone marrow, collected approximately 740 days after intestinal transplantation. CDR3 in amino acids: CASSLYGENTEAFF. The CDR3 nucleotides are TGTGCCAGCAGCTTATACGGTGAAAACACTGAAGCTTTCTTT. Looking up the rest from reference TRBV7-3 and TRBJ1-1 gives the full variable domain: GAGVSQTPSNKVTEKGKYVELRCDPISGHTALYWYRQSLGQGPEFLIYFQGTGAADDSGLPNDRFFAVRPEGSVSTLKIQRTERGDSAVYLCASSLYGENTEAFFGQGTRLTVV.